One sample yielded the 17 T cell receptor beta chains listed below, sequenced in a study of blood T cells in healthy people across ages. Combining a sample-barcoded 5' primer with a J-beta primer mix, a second PCR ran for 7 to 11 cycles. Using its own MiXCR run on the 5' RACE reads, TCRdb lists one record per CDR3 protein. Of about 1.4 million distinct CDR3 sequences listed, 45% to 70% are singletons. What was sequenced was blood. The receptor source for this set is a man younger than 35 in good health.

About this clonotype itself: A much larger clone sits a single nucleotide away, making a read error possible. This chain uses TRBV6-2 or TRBV6-3 with TRBJ2-7; no reliable D call. Germline lookup yields CDR1 MNHEY and CDR2 SVGEGT. CDR3 length: 14 amino acids. The V end lost 6 bases, the J end lost 6 bases, and 18 bases lay between the germline ends. CDR3 amino acids: CASSVTSPTGEQYF. The DNA for the CDR3 is TGTGCCAGCAGCGTAACAAGCCCTACGGGCGAGCAGTACTTC.

The rearrangement links TRBV20-1 to TRBJ2-2; a possible D gene is TRBD2 (6 bases). V was pared by 5 bases and J by 4 bases, with 14 bases between. The CDR3 is made up of 14 amino acids. Per germline, CDR1 DFQATT and CDR2 SNEGSKA (reference sequence). CDR3 DNA: TGCAGTGCTCAGGACGGGAGTGGCACCGGGGAGCTGTTTTTT. It encodes CSAQDGSGTGELFF.

The rearrangement links TRBV7-2 to TRBJ2-7; a weak D match, TRBD2 (9 bases). Germline V gene lookup returns CDR1 SGHTA and CDR2 FQGNSA. Trimming removed 4 bases at V and 4 bases at J, with 20 bases between. This CDR3 has 16 amino acids. CDR3 sequence reads: CASSSSGAGGAYEQYF. Written as DNA, the CDR3 is TGTGCCAGCAGCTCTAGCGGGGCAGGGGGCGCATACGAGCAGTACTTC.

This clonotype was picked up one time. J is TRBJ2-4 and V is TRBV27; the D is unclear. V lost 3 bases and J lost 13, with 22 bases in between. This CDR3 contains 15 residues. Germline V lookup: CDR1 MNHEY, CDR2 SMNVEV (reference sequence). For the CDR3, the DNA is TGTGCCAGCAGTTTGGTCTTCGGCTGGAACTACGGGCAGTACTTC. Its protein is CASSLVFGWNYGQYF.

This clonotype was picked up a small number of times. A read error may produce the germline difference seen at one junction end. The chain is built from TRBV12-3 or TRBV12-4 and TRBJ2-3, with a tentative D call TRBD2 (5 bases). This CDR3 has 13 residues. The CDR3 nucleotides are TGCGCCAGCAGCGGTTCTAGCACAGATACGCAGTATTTT. The encoded protein is CASSGSSTDTQYF.

This clonotype appeared a single time. The chain employs TRBV4-2 and TRBJ1-5; no clear D. From germline, CDR1 is LGHNA and CDR2 YNFKEQ. The CDR3 consists of 13 residues. The V end was cut by 5 bases, the J end by 6 bases, with 11 bases between. CDR3: CASSGFEGQPQHF. In DNA, the CDR3 is TGTGCCAGCAGCGGATTCGAGGGTCAGCCCCAGCATTTT.

V and J are TRBV29-1 and TRBJ1-2, with TRBD1 matching 10 bases. The CDR3 loop spans 13 amino acids. After removal of 6 bases from V and 4 bases from J, the junction contained 5 bases not matched to a gene. Germline lookup yields CDR1 SQVTM and CDR2 ANQGSEA. The CDR3 is CSVDRGLTYGYTF. The CDR3 DNA reads TGCAGCGTGGACAGGGGGTTAACCTATGGCTACACCTTC.

The chain carries TRBV4-3 and TRBJ1-1; D is ambiguous. From germline, CDR1 is LGHNA and CDR2 YSLEER. Trimming stripped 1 base from V and 0 bases from J, with 12 bases between. The CDR3 extends over 16 amino acids. The CDR3 coding sequence is TGCGCCAGCAGCCAAGGCCGACTGAACATGAACACTGAAGCTTTCTTT. It encodes CASSQGRLNMNTEAFF.

This clonotype was recorded only once. V usage is TRBV28 and J usage is TRBJ2-7; a possible D gene is TRBD1 (5 bases). CDR1 and CDR2 from the germline V gene are MDHEN and SYDVKM. V was clipped by 7 bases and J by 3 bases, with 16 bases between them. The CDR3 has 14 amino acids. CDR3 DNA sequence: TGTGCCAGCACTGGGGCTAGGGCCTACTACGAGCAGTACTTC. The encoded protein is CASTGARAYYEQYF.

This clonotype was detected only a few times. The V and J genes are TRBV29-1 and TRBJ1-5; D gene uncertain. Germline V lookup: CDR1 SQVTM, CDR2 ANQGSEA. The CDR3 has 13 residues. Trimming cost V 4 bases and J 5 bases, with 12 bases left between them. The CDR3 bases are TGCAGCGTTGGGGTCGATAGAGATCAGCCCCAGCATTTT. This sequence encodes CSVGVDRDQPQHF.

A single count supports this clonotype. This chain joins TRBV3-1 and TRBJ2-3; 7 nucleotides match TRBD1. The CDR3 loop spans 16 amino acids. Germline V gene data show CDR1 as LGHDT and CDR2 as YNNKEL (reference sequence). The ends lost 0 bases at V and 4 bases at J; junction bases unmatched: 7. The CDR3 bases are TGTGCCAGCAGCCAAGATCCCGGGACAGCTCCAGATACGCAGTATTTT. This translates into CASSQDPGTAPDTQYF.

CDR3 sequence reads: CASSLVEGQGANYGYTF. CDR3 nucleotides: TGTGCCAGCAGCTTAGTTGAGGGACAGGGGGCTAACTATGGCTACACCTTC. This chain joins TRBV7-2 and TRBJ1-2; 11 nucleotides agree with TRBD1. This CDR3 has 17 residues. The V gene's germline CDR1 is SGHTA and CDR2 FQGNSA. The V gene end was trimmed by 1 base and the J gene end by 0 bases; junction bases not matched to a gene: 4.

The rearrangement joins TRBV5-1 to TRBJ2-7; possibly TRBD1 for D (5 bases). V lost 5 bases and J 0 bases, leaving 18 bases between the germline ends. This CDR3 spans 16 amino acids. Germline V gene lookup returns CDR1 SGHRS and CDR2 YFSETQ. In nucleotides, the CDR3 is TGCGCCAGCAGGTACTCCACAGGCTTCACCTCCTACGAGCAGTACTTC. This translates into CASRYSTGFTSYEQYF.

Comment on this clonotype: Germline is not matched at one junction end, which may reflect a read error. The rearrangement joins TRBV29-1 to TRBJ2-3; 8 positions match TRBD2. From germline, CDR1 is SQVTM and CDR2 ANQGSEA. This CDR3 region has 13 residues. The CDR3 sequence: CSVSGRYTETQYF. As DNA, the CDR3 is TGCAGCGTCAGCGGGAGATACACAGAGACGCAGTATTTT.

The chain has TRBV3-1 and TRBJ1-1; D might be TRBD1 (6 bases). Per germline, CDR1 LGHDT and CDR2 YNNKEL (reference sequence). The CDR3 has 13 residues. Trimming left V 0 bases short and J 6 bases short, with 8 bases between. CDR3 sequence: CASSQDAGAEAFF. CDR3 DNA: TGTGCCAGCAGCCAAGATGCAGGGGCTGAAGCTTTCTTT.

This clonotype occurred a few times. The rearrangement links TRBV4-1 to TRBJ2-7, with a possible D match to TRBD2 (6 bases). V shed 0 bases and J shed 7 bases, with 16 bases lying between them. The length of the CDR3 is 15 residues. Germline V gene sequence: CDR1 MGHRA, CDR2 YSYEKL. The CDR3 spells CASSQDLPGAREQYF. CDR3 in DNA: TGCGCCAGCAGCCAAGATCTGCCGGGAGCTAGGGAGCAGTACTTC.

CDR3 loop: CASSLEGRGSTDTQYF. The DNA of the CDR3 is TGTGCCAGCAGCTTAGAAGGGCGGGGGAGCACAGATACGCAGTATTTT. This chain links TRBV7-2 with TRBJ2-3, with 7 bases matching TRBD2. The junction had 4 bases not matched to a gene; V was cut back by 1 base and J by 0 bases. Germline loops: CDR1 SGHTA, CDR2 FQGNSA. The CDR3 covers 16 residues.